A single sample is the source of the 22 T cell receptor beta chains below, sequenced in a study of cytomegalovirus exposure and HLA in healthy donors. PCR used 60 Vbeta primers and 13 Jbeta primers. The protocol was immunoSEQ multiplex PCR, while the TCRdb copy is restricted to in-frame clones and leaves out a portion. The table has over 200,000 clones, 70% to 90% seen once; the top ten hold 1% to 1.5%. The material sequenced was PBMCs. Receptor source: a human donor in good health.

As DNA, the CDR3 is TGCGCCAGCAGACCGGGACAGCCGACAGGAAACACCATATATTTT. Translating it yields CASRPGQPTGNTIYF. The chain is built from TRBV10-2 and TRBJ1-3; 7 bases match TRBD1. The CDR3 is 15 residues long. Germline assignment: CDR1 WSHSY and CDR2 SAAADI. The ends lost 6 bases at V and 4 bases at J; junction bases unmatched: 9.

The gene calls are TRBV6-1 and TRBJ2-7, with 8 bases matching TRBD2. This CDR3 is built from 12 residues. Germline assignment: CDR1 MNHNS and CDR2 SASEGT. The CDR3 region is CAGGRPSYEQYF. CDR3 nucleotides: TGTGCGGGCGGGAGGCCCTCCTACGAGCAGTACTTC.

This chain connects TRBV9 to TRBJ2-7; perhaps TRBD2 as D (5 bases). The CDR3 loop spans 15 amino acids. The germline CDR1 and CDR2 sequences are SGDLS and YYNGEE. V gave up 4 bases and J gave up 5 bases, with 19 bases separating them. CDR3 protein: CASSTLSGNLNEQYF. The CDR3 DNA reads as TGTGCCAGCAGCACCCTAAGCGGTAATCTTAACGAGCAGTACTTC.

This clone showed up just once. This chain uses TRBV12-5 with TRBJ2-3; 7 bases are a match to TRBD2. This CDR3 region has 17 residues. V dropped 0 bases and J dropped 5; count of bases not matched to a gene: 11. Per the germline V gene, CDR1 is LGHNT and CDR2 is FRNRAP. The CDR3 sequence is CASGLVLIGRRGDTQYF. Written as DNA, the CDR3 is TGTGCTAGTGGTTTGGTACTTATCGGGAGGAGGGGAGATACGCAGTATTTT.

The genes are TRBV6-1 and TRBJ1-1; tentatively, D is TRBD1 (6 bases). Germline V gives CDR1 MNHNS, CDR2 SASEGT. V was cut by 7 bases and J by 5 bases, with 20 bases left in between. CDR3 length: 15 amino acids. CDR3 sequence reads: CASINEKLRGTEAFF. In DNA form, the CDR3 reads TGTGCCAGCATCAATGAGAAGCTTAGGGGGACTGAAGCTTTCTTT.

The V gene is TRBV30, the J gene TRBJ2-1; 7 bases match TRBD2. The V segment lost 4 bases and the J segment 8 bases; nucleotides outside the gene matches: 11. CDR3 length: 14 amino acids. Germline V gives CDR1 GTSNPN, CDR2 SVGIG (reference sequence). This CDR3 reads CAWNGGEGLYEQFF. CDR3 nucleotide sequence: TGTGCCTGGAATGGGGGGGAGGGTTTGTATGAGCAGTTCTTC.

This clone was detected once. Its ends do not fully match the called genes, so a read error is possible. The chain employs TRBV4-2 and TRBJ2-2; maybe TRBD2 (6 bases). This CDR3 is 15 amino acids long. Germline CDR1 reads LGHNA; CDR2 reads YNFKEQ. The CDR3 nucleotides read TGTGCCAGCAACCAACCATATAGCGGCACCGGGGAGCTGTTTTTT. Translating gives CASNQPYSGTGELFF.

A remark on this clone: A junction end diverges from the germline sequence, so it may reflect a read error. This chain joins TRBV7-9 and TRBJ2-7; TRBD1 agrees at 8 bases. The CDR3 spans 15 residues. Germline CDR1 SEHNR, CDR2 FQNEAQ (reference sequence). The CDR3 DNA follows: TGTTCCAGCACCTCTTCCGGGACAGGACGATACGAGCAGTACTTC. The encoded protein is CSSTSSGTGRYEQYF.

This chain's CDR3 is CASSLTTGGEQYF. Here the CDR3 DNA reads TGTGCCAGCAGCTTAACGACCGGGGGCGAGCAGTACTTC. The V and J genes are TRBV7-3 and TRBJ2-7, with TRBD2 as a possible D gene (6 bases). Germline V CDR1 and CDR2: SGHTA, FQGTGA. The CDR3 length is 13 residues. Between the trimmed V and J ends, which lost 0 bases and 6 bases, there was a span of 9 bases.

The chain joins TRBV5-1 to TRBJ1-1; D is perhaps TRBD1 (6 bases). V lost 1 base, J lost 6 bases, and 16 bases lay in between. This CDR3 spans 15 amino acids. Germline values: CDR1 SGHRS, CDR2 YFSETQ. For the CDR3, the DNA is TGCGCCAGCAGCTTGAGTGTAGGGGGACTATCTGAAGCTTTCTTT. Protein: CASSLSVGGLSEAFF.

The CDR3 loop reads CASSRLENYNEQFF. The CDR3 nucleotides read TGTGCCAGTAGCAGGTTAGAGAACTACAATGAGCAGTTCTTC. The J gene is TRBJ2-1, the V gene TRBV19; unclear D gene. CDR1 and CDR2 (germline): LNHDA, SQIVND (reference sequence). The V end was cut by 6 bases, the J end by 3 bases, with 12 bases between. CDR3 length: 14 residues.

The chain couples TRBV15 to TRBJ2-5; D is unclear. Trimming pared 2 bases from V and 5 bases from J, leaving 15 bases between. CDR1 is LNHNV, CDR2 YYDKDF, per germline (reference sequence). The CDR3 runs to 15 residues. CDR3 loop: CATSRKTAVMETQYF. CDR3 nucleotide sequence: TGTGCCACCAGCAGAAAAACTGCGGTTATGGAGACCCAGTACTTC.

This clone showed up just once. This sequence joins TRBV19 and TRBJ2-1; TRBD2 aligns across 9 bases. In germline, CDR1 is LNHDA, CDR2 SQIVND (reference sequence). The CDR3 has 19 residues. The ends lost 5 bases at V and 0 bases at J; junction bases unmatched: 14. The CDR3 loop is CASSASGSGGTYSYNEQFF. The CDR3 coding sequence is TGTGCCAGTAGTGCCAGCGGCAGCGGGGGGACCTACTCCTACAATGAGCAGTTCTTC.

As to this clone: A junction boundary mismatches the germline segment, possibly from a read error. The genes are TRBV28 and TRBJ1-2, with TRBD1 identical over 8 bases. CDR3 length: 11 residues. Germline V lookup: CDR1 MDHEN, CDR2 SYDVKM. The chain's CDR3 is CASSSLNRGFF. The CDR3 DNA follows: TGTGCCAGCAGTTCCCTGAACAGGGGGTTCTTC.

Worth noting for this clone: The same CDR3 arises from other DNA sequences in this sample as well. V is TRBV28 and J is TRBJ2-1, with D possibly TRBD2 on 6 matching bases. Germline values: CDR1 MDHEN, CDR2 SYDVKM. The CDR3 consists of 14 residues. V dropped 6 bases and J dropped 14 bases, with 23 bases sitting between them. DNA of the CDR3: TGTGCCAGCAGGCCGCCAGGTCGTCCGGGAGAGGAGTTCTTC. This translates into CASRPPGRPGEEFF. Drawing the rest from reference TRBV28 and TRBJ2-1, the complete variable domain is DVKVTQSSRYLVKRTGEKVFLECVQDMDHENMFWYRQDPGLGLRLIYFSYDVKMKEKGDIPEGYSVSREKKERFSLILESASTNQTSMYLCASRPPGRPGEEFFGPGTRLTVL.

This rearrangement joins TRBV6-1 to TRBJ1-5; a possible D gene is TRBD1 (5 bases). Trimming cost V 4 bases and J 1 base, with 17 bases left between them. CDR1 is MNHNS and CDR2 is SASEGT in the germline V gene. This CDR3 spans 17 amino acids. The DNA of the CDR3 is TGTGCCAGCAGTGCTCTTCGGACACCAGGGAGCAATCAGCCCCAGCATTTT. It specifies CASSALRTPGSNQPQHF.

The V and J genes are TRBV13 and TRBJ2-5; 7 nucleotides match TRBD1. V lost 3 bases and J lost 3; bases outside the gene matches: 1. Germline V CDR1 and CDR2: PRHDT, FYEKMQ (reference sequence). The CDR3 consists of 13 residues. CDR3 in amino acids: CASSFGQEETQYF. CDR3 in DNA: TGTGCCAGCAGCTTCGGACAGGAAGAGACCCAGTACTTC. Based on the CDR3 plus reference TRBV13 and TRBJ2-5, the full variable domain is AAGVIQSPRHLIKEKRETATLKCYPIPRHDTVYWYQQGPGQDPQFLISFYEKMQSDKGSIPDRFSAQQFSDYHSELNMSSLELGDSALYFCASSFGQEETQYFGPGTRLLVL.

The chain combines TRBV28 with TRBJ2-1, with 7 bases identical to TRBD2. From germline, CDR1 is MDHEN and CDR2 SYDVKM. The V and J ends lost 5 bases and 4 bases, in that order; junction bases with no gene match: 11. The length of the CDR3 is 16 residues. In DNA, the CDR3 is TGTGCCAGCAGTGGCAAACTAGCGAAAGCTTACAATGAGCAGTTCTTC. Translation gives CASSGKLAKAYNEQFF.

The chain joins TRBV4-1 to TRBJ2-5; 10 nucleotides agree with TRBD1. The J call may be incorrect, as the DNA end agrees better with TRBJ2-7. The CDR3 is 16 residues long. CDR1 and CDR2 from the germline V gene are MGHRA and YSYEKL. In DNA, the CDR3 is TGCGCCAGCAGCCAAGGGGACAGGGGAGGGATCTACGAGCAGTACTTC. Protein sequence: CASSQGDRGGIYEQYF.

The chain joins TRBV9 to TRBJ2-5, with 9 bases identical to TRBD2. Germline values: CDR1 SGDLS, CDR2 YYNGEE. The CDR3 spans 17 residues. V lost 4 bases to trimming and J lost 1 base; unmatched junction nucleotides: 11. CDR3 sequence reads: CASSLGGLAGAQETQYF. CDR3 DNA sequence: TGTGCCAGCAGCTTAGGGGGATTAGCGGGAGCCCAAGAGACCCAGTACTTC.

The chain joins TRBV19 to TRBJ2-6, with 11 nucleotides matching TRBD1. This CDR3 has 19 residues. V lost 6 bases, J lost 1 base, and 11 bases stayed unmatched. CDR1 is LNHDA and CDR2 is SQIVND in the germline V gene (reference sequence). CDR3 bases: TGTGCCAGTAGGCGACCAACCGGGACAGGGGGTTCTGGGGCCAACGTCCTGACTTTC. This codes for CASRRPTGTGGSGANVLTF.

The chain combines TRBV27 with TRBJ2-1; D gene uncertain. The V and J ends lost 4 bases and 0 bases respectively, with 13 bases between them. Germline V gene data show CDR1 as MNHEY and CDR2 as SMNVEV (reference sequence). This CDR3 has 16 residues. The CDR3 DNA follows: TGTGCCAGCAGTTACCTGACTGGAAACTCCTACAATGAGCAGTTCTTC. It translates to CASSYLTGNSYNEQFF.